This T cell receptor (beta chain) was retrieved from a study of Ad26.COV2.S vaccination and SARS-CoV-2 variants. About the study: Ad26.COV2.S was injected intramuscularly once or twice, 56 days apart.

The treatment here: 15 to 20 received Ad26.COV2.S at low or high dose, single or two shots; about 5 received placebo; per-sample allocation not given. Collection of samples fell on day 63 after the first vaccine or placebo injection. The donor's status was that of an adult aged 18-55 years in Boston. Immunization relied on an Ad26 vector, which expressed Wuhan-strain SARS-CoV-2 spike. Notes on this clone: Other DNA variants within this sample encode the same CDR3.

TCRdb's copy holds only in-frame clones and misses some; the assay was immunoSEQ multiplex PCR. The sample holds more than 400,000 clones, roughly 88% seen once. CDR3 size: 14 residues. CDR1 is SGDLS, CDR2 YYNGEE, per germline. V was shortened by 0 bases and J by 0 bases, with 5 bases between the two germline ends. This chain connects TRBV9 to TRBJ2-3; D not certain. This TCR was sampled from a person between 18 and 59 years old who received the Ad26.COV2.S COVID-19 vaccine or a placebo. The sample in question was peripheral blood, obtained in a trial of Ad26.COV2.S vaccine versus placebo. The DNA for the CDR3 is TGTGCCAGCAGCGTAGTGGGCAGCACAGATACGCAGTATTTT. Residues: CASSVVGSTDTQYF.